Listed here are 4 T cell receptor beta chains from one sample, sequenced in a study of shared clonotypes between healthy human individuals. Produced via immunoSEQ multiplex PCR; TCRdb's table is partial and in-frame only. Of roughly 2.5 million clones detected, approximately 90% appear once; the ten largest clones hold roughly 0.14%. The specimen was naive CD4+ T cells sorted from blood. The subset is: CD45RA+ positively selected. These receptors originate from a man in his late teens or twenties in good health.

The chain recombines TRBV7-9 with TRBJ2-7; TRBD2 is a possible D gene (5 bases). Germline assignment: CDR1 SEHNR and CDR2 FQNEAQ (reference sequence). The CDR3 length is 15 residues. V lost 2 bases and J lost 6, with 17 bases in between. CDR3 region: CASSLRSSSGGEQYF. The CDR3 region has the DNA TGTGCCAGCAGCTTACGGTCTAGCTCCGGTGGCGAGCAGTACTTC.

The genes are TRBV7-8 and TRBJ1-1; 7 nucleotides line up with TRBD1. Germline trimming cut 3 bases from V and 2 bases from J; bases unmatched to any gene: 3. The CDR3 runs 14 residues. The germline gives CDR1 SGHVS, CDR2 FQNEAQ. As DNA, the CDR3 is TGTGCCAGCAGCTTGGGGGACAGAAACACTGAAGCTTTCTTT. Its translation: CASSLGDRNTEAFF.

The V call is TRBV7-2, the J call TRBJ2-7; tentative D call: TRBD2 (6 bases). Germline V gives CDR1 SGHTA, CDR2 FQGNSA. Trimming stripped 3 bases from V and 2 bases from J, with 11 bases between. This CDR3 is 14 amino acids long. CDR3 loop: CASSLGLYAYEQYF. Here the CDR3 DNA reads TGTGCCAGCAGCTTGGGACTGTACGCCTACGAGCAGTACTTC. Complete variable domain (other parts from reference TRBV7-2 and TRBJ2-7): GAGVSQSPSNKVTEKGKDVELRCDPISGHTALYWYRQSLGQGLEFLIYFQGNSAPDKSGLPSDRFSAERTGGSVSTLTIQRTQQEDSAVYLCASSLGLYAYEQYFGPGTRLTVT.

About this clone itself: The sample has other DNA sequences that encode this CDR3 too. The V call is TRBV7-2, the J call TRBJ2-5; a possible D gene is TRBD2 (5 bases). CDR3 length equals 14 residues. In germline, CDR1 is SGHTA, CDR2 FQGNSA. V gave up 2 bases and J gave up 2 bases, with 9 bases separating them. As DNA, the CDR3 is TGTGCCAGCAGCTTACAAGGACTTCAAGAGACCCAGTACTTC. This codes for CASSLQGLQETQYF.